Ten or more counts support the clone carrying this T cell receptor beta chain. Breast cancer patients provided tissue from their axillary draining lymph nodes. The source of the sample is a study of breast tumors, draining lymph nodes, adjacent tissues. TCRdb used MiXCR to reprocess the multiplex PCR reads, holding one entry per CDR3 protein. The top ten clones hold about 4.5% of a sample with approximately 190,000 distinct CDR3 sequences, about 32% of them seen once. CDR3 length: 13 residues. Trimming left V 4 bases short and J 3 bases short, with 10 bases between. Germline lookup yields CDR1 DFQATT and CDR2 SNEGSKA (reference sequence).

This rearrangement joins TRBV20-1 to TRBJ1-5, with D tentatively TRBD1 (6 bases). Sequenced sample: axillary lymph node tissue. This sequence was found in a female donor with breast cancer. Some clones in this sample may be carry-over from other donors' samples. This CDR3 is CSATTGTNQPQHF. In nucleotides, the CDR3 is TGCAGTGCTACTACAGGGACCAATCAGCCCCAGCATTTT.